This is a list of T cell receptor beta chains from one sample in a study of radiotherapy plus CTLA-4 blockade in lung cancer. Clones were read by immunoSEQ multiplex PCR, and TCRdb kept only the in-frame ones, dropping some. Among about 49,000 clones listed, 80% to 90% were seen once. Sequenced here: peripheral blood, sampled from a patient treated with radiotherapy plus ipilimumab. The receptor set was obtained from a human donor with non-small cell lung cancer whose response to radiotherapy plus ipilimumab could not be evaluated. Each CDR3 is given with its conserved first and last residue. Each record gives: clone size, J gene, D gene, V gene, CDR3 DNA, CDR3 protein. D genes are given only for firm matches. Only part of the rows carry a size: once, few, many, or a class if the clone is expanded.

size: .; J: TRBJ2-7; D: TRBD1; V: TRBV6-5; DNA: TGTGCCAGCTTTAGAACCGGGACAGGAACCTACGAGCAGTACTTC; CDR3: CASFRTGTGTYEQYF
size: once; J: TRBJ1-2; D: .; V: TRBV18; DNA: TGTGCCAGCTCACCACCGGGAGGGATTGGCTATGGCTACACCTTC; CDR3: CASSPPGGIGYGYTF
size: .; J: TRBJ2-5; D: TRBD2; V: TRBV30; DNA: TGTGCCTGGAGTGTACCGGCGGGAGCGTGGGAGACCCAGTACTTC; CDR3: CAWSVPAGAWETQYF
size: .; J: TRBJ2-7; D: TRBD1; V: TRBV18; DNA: TGTGCCAGCTCACCCGGGACAGGGACCTACGAGCAGTACTTC; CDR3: CASSPGTGTYEQYF
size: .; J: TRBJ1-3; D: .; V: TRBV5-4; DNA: TGTGCCAGCAGCGGAGGACAGTCCGGAAACACCATATATTTT; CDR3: CASSGGQSGNTIYF
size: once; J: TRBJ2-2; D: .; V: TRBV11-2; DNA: TGTGCCAGCAGCTTTTCGGACACCGGGGAGCTGTTTTTT; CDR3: CASSFSDTGELFF
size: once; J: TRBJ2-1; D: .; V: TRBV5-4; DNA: TGTGCCAGCAGCCTCAACGGCGGTCGGCGCTCGACCTACAATGAGCAGTTCTTC; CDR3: CASSLNGGRRSTYNEQFF
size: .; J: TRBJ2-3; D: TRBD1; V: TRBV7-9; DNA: TGTGCCAGCAGCCTTTCTGGGTTCCGGGACAGGGGGACAGATACGCAGTATTTT; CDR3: CASSLSGFRDRGTDTQYF
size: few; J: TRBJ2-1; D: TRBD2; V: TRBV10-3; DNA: TGTGCCATCAGTGAGCCGAGACTAGCGGGGTCATACAATGAGCAGTTCTTC; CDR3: CAISEPRLAGSYNEQFF
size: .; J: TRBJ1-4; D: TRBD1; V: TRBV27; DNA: TGTGCCAGCAGTCCATTCCTTGACAGGGAAGAAAAACTGTTTTTT; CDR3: CASSPFLDREEKLFF
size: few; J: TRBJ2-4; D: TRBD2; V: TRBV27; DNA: TGTGCCAGCAGTCCCCTCGCAGCGGGAGGTAAAAACATTCAGTACTTC; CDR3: CASSPLAAGGKNIQYF
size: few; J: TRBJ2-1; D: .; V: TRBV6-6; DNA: TGTGCCAGCAGTTACACGGACACTGGAAATGAGCAGTTCTTC; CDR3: CASSYTDTGNEQFF
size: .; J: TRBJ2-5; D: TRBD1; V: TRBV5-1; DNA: TGCGCCAGCAGCTTACAGACAGGGGGGGAGACCCAGTACTTC; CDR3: CASSLQTGGETQYF
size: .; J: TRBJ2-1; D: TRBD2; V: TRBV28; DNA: TGTGCCAGCAGTCTCGGGACTAGCGGGAGCAATGAGCAGTTCTTC; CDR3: CASSLGTSGSNEQFF
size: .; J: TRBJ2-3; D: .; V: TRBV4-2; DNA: TGTGCCAGCAGCCGAGGAAAACCTAGCGTTCCAGATACGCAGTATTTT; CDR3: CASSRGKPSVPDTQYF
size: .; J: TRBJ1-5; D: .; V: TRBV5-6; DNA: TGTGCCAGCAGCATTACAGGGCCTGGCAATCAGCCCCAGCATTTT; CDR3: CASSITGPGNQPQHF
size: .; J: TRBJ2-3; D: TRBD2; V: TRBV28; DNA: TGTGCCAGCAGTTCCCCCTCGACTAGCGAAGCACCAGATACGCAGTATTTT; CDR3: CASSSPSTSEAPDTQYF
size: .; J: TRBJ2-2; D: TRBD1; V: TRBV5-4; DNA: TGTGCCAGCAGCCGAGGCTTCCGGGACAGCTTAACCGGGGAGCTGTTTTTT; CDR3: CASSRGFRDSLTGELFF
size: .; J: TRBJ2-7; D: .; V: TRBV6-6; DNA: TGTGCCAGCAGTTACCCGGCCGGGAGCTCCTACGAGCAGTACTTC; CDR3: CASSYPAGSSYEQYF
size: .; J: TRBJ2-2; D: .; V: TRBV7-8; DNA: TGTGCCAGCAGCTTATTTCTATCCGGGGAGCTGTTTTTT; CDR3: CASSLFLSGELFF
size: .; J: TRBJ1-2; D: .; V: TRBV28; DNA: TGTGCCAGCACCGTATGGGGGGGAGATGGCTACACCTTC; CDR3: CASTVWGGDGYTF
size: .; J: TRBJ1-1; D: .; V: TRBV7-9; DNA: TGTGCCAGCAGCTCCGCCGACAGGGAAGCTTTCTTT; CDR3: CASSSADREAFF
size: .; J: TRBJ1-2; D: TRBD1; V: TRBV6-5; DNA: TGTGCCAGCAGCCGATACTACAGGGGGGGGAGTGGCTACACCTTC; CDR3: CASSRYYRGGSGYTF
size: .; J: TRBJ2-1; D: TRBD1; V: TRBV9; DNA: TGTGCCAGCAGCGAGGGGGCCAATGAGCAGTTCTTC; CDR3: CASSEGANEQFF
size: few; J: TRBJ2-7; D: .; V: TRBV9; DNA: TGTGCCAGCAGCGTAAGGCCGGGGGCCTACGAGCAGTACTTC; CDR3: CASSVRPGAYEQYF
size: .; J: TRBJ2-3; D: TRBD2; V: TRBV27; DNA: TGTGCCAGCAGTTTAGCACCCTCGACTAGCGGGAGAGGAACAGATACGCAGTATTTT; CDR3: CASSLAPSTSGRGTDTQYF
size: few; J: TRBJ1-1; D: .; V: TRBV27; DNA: TGTGCCAGCAACTCGAGAGACAGCACCACTGAAGCTTTCTTT; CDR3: CASNSRDSTTEAFF
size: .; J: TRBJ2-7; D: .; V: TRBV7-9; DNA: TGTGCCAGCAGCTTACCAGTCTCCTACGAGCAGTACTTC; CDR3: CASSLPVSYEQYF
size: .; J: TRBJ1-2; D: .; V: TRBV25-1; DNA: TGTGCCAGCAGTGAGGAGGGCGTCGGCGGCTACACCTTC; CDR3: CASSEEGVGGYTF
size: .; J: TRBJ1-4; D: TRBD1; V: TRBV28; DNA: TGTGCCAGCAGTTCGATAGGGGGCGGTAATGAAAAACTGTTTTTT; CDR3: CASSSIGGGNEKLFF
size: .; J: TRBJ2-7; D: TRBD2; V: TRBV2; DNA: TGTGCCAGCAGCGCTGAGTGGAAGGCGGGAGGGGTCGAGCAGTACTTC; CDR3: CASSAEWKAGGVEQYF
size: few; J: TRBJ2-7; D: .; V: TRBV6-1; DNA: TGTGCCAGCAGTCCCCGGGAAGCGCAGTACTTC; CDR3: CASSPREAQYF
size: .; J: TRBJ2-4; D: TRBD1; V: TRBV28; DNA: TGTGCCAGCAGTTCCTTCCGGACAGGGTTGTCCGACATTCAGTACTTC; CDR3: CASSSFRTGLSDIQYF
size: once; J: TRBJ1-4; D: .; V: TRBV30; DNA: TGTGCCTGGAGGGGGCAGCGTAGAAATGAAAAACTGTTTTTT; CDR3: CAWRGQRRNEKLFF
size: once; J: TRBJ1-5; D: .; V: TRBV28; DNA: TGTGCCAGCAGTTTTCTTTCTCAGCCCCAGCATTTT; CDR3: CASSFLSQPQHF
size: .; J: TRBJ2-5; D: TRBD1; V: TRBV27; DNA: TGTGCCAGCAGTTCGGGACAGGGATTCATCCAAGAGACCCAGTACTTC; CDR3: CASSSGQGFIQETQYF
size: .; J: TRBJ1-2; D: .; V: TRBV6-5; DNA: TGTGCCAGCAGGGCGGGGGGGGATCACTATGGCTACACCTTC; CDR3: CASRAGGDHYGYTF
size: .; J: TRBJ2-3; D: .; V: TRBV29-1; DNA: TGCAGCGTTGTTTTAGAGAGCACAGATACGCAGTATTTT; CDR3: CSVVLESTDTQYF
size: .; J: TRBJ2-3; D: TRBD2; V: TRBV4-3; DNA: TGCGCCAGCAGCCAGCTTCTAGCGGAGACAGATACGCAGTATTTT; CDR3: CASSQLLAETDTQYF
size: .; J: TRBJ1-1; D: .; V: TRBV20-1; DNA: TGCAGTCTAACAGGGTACGCTGAAGCTTTCTTT; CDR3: CSLTGYAEAFF
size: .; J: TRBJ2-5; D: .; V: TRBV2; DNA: TGTGCCAGCATTGTCGGGGAGTGGAGACAAGAGACCCAGTACTTC; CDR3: CASIVGEWRQETQYF
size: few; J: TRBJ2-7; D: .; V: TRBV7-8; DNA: TGTGCCAGCAGCTTAAGTGGTCTGAGCTCCTACGAGCAGTACTTC; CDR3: CASSLSGLSSYEQYF
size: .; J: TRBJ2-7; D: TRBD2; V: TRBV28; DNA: TGTGCCAGCAGTCCCCCTGGACTAGCGGGAGGGCCTAAGTACTTC; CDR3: CASSPPGLAGGPKYF
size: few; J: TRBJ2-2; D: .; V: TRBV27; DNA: TGTGCCAGCAACCGACAGGCAAACACCGGGGAGCTGTTTTTT; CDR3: CASNRQANTGELFF
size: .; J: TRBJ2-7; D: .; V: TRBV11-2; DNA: TGTGCCAGCAGCTTAGGGGCAGCCTCCTACGAGCAGTACTTC; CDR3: CASSLGAASYEQYF
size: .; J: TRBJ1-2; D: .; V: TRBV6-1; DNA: TGTGCCAGCAGTGACAGGGTCTCTAACTATGGCTACACCTTC; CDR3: CASSDRVSNYGYTF
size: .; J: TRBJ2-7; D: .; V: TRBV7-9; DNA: TGTGCCAGCAGCTTATCCCGGGTCGAGCAGTACTTC; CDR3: CASSLSRVEQYF
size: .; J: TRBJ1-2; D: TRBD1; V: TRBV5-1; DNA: TGCGCCAGCAGCTCACAAACAGGGGACGGTGGCTACACCTTC; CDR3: CASSSQTGDGGYTF
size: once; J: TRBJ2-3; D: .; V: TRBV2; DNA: TGTGCCAAATCACAGGGTTCCCTCACAGATACGCAGTATTTT; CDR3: CAKSQGSLTDTQYF
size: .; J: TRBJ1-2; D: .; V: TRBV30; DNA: TGTGCCCGCACCCGGGACTCCAACTCGGGAGGCTACACCTTC; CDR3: CARTRDSNSGGYTF
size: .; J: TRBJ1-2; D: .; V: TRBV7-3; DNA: TGTGCCAGCAGCTTCCATCTCAGGGCAGGCTACTATGGCTACACCTTC; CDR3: CASSFHLRAGYYGYTF